This entry describes one T cell receptor beta chain. Its antigen is unknown. No much larger clone is present one base from it, and per-base qualities are unavailable. The CDR3 covers 13 residues, taking in both the cysteine and the phenylalanine. The entry retains the CDR3 DNA only, 39 bases that are in frame from base 1. V is cut by 3 bases and J by 7 bases, and the space between the germline ends is 13 bases. Looking up the germline V gene yields CDR1 SGDLS and CDR2 YYNGEE. This specimen belongs to a study of radiotherapy plus CTLA-4 blockade in lung cancer (dated by TCRdb to the late 2010s). Background on the whole study: Among enrolled patients, under 20% had an objective response and 25% to 40% reached disease control. Overall study results and their limits: The strongest predictors of response, as reported, were early dynamic changes in blood T cell clones along with a rise in serum interferon-beta after radiation. After treatment with radiotherapy and ipilimumab, TCR clones that originated in tumors expanded in peripheral blood.

Libraries were made using the immunoSEQ multiplex PCR assay. The immuneACCESS repertoire file appears here via TCRdb, limited to in-frame rearrangements. These files lack a portion of the clones; in checked studies, under half of the deficit traces to unresolved V genes, and the cause of the others is not known. Within this sample are some 110,000 clones, with about four fifths of them counted one time only. The ten largest clonotypes hold around 4.8% of the sample. The study tested focal radiation therapy combined with CTLA-4 blockade (ipilimumab) in patients with chemo-refractory metastatic non-small-cell lung cancer.

This TCR was sampled from a human donor with non-small cell lung cancer who had a partial response to radiotherapy plus ipilimumab. The input for sequencing was peripheral blood, taken from a patient treated with radiotherapy plus ipilimumab. The sequence links TRBV9 to TRBJ1-2, with TRBD1 tentatively as D gene (5 bases match). The nucleotide sequence is TGTGCCAGCAGCGGGGGGGGGAAGGTTGGCTACACCTTC. Translated, this is CASSGGGKVGYTF.